This TCR beta chain was recorded in a study of shared clonotypes between healthy human individuals. Generated by immunoSEQ multiplex PCR, the TCRdb table keeps only in-frame clones and is missing some. This table has about 710,000 clones, around three quarters appearing once. V was clipped by 5 bases and J by 1 base; unmatched bases: 4. Germline CDR1 is SGHTA and CDR2 is FQGNSA. This CDR3 region has 14 residues. Sequenced: memory CD4+ T cells sorted from blood. Subset denoted: CD45RA-negative fraction. This chain joins TRBV7-2 and TRBJ1-1, with TRBD1 matching over 7 bases. The sequence derives from a young woman in good health. In DNA, the CDR3 is TGTGCCAGCAGCACAAGGACAGGGAACACTGAAGCTTTCTTT. Amino acid sequence: CASSTRTGNTEAFF.